This entry lists 32 T cell receptor beta chains sequenced from one sample in a study of blood T cells in healthy people across ages. Combining a sample-barcoded 5' primer with a J-beta primer mix, a second PCR ran for about 7 to 11 cycles. TCRdb used MiXCR to reprocess the 5' RACE reads, holding one entry per CDR3 protein. The repertoire has some 670,000 distinct CDR3 sequences, over 40% of them found once; the top ten carry approximately 13%. Sample: blood. The receptors here all came from a woman of 80 years or more in good health.

There are a few counts of this clonotype. The rearrangement links TRBV2 to TRBJ2-3; 8 bases match TRBD1. V shed 5 bases and J 2 bases; nucleotides not matched to a gene: 6. This CDR3 is built from 15 residues. From germline, CDR1 is SNHLY and CDR2 FYNNEI. The CDR3 DNA follows: TGTGCCAGCAGTAAACGACAGGGGCTCACAGATACGCAGTATTTT. It is translated as CASSKRQGLTDTQYF.

Ten or more counts support this clonotype. The chain carries TRBV29-1 and TRBJ2-1, with TRBD1 matching over 9 bases. After removal of 7 bases from V and 6 bases from J, the junction contained 10 bases not matched to a gene. CDR3 size: 14 residues. Germline V gene sequence: CDR1 SQVTM, CDR2 ANQGSEA. CDR3 sequence (DNA): TGCAGCGCCGCGAGGGGGACAGGGAGCAATGAGCAGTTCTTC. Amino acids: CSAARGTGSNEQFF.

CDR3 region: CSARVGLEGVVRGNTQYF. The CDR3 bases are TGCAGTGCTAGAGTCGGACTAGAAGGCGTCGTACGGGGAAATACGCAGTATTTT. V is TRBV20-1 and J is TRBJ2-3; 7 nucleotides align to TRBD2. Germline loops: CDR1 DFQATT, CDR2 SNEGSKA (reference sequence). The CDR3 loop spans 18 amino acids. V was clipped by 1 base and J by 7 bases; unmatched bases: 20.

The chain is built from TRBV3-1 and TRBJ2-2, with 8 positions matching TRBD2. Trimming took 0 bases from V and 6 from J; bases not matched to a gene: 6. This CDR3 has 16 amino acids. CDR1 is LGHDT, CDR2 YNNKEL, per germline (reference sequence). The CDR3 sequence is CASSQDRGGGPGELFF. CDR3 nucleotide sequence: TGTGCCAGCAGCCAAGACCGGGGGGGCGGTCCCGGGGAGCTGTTTTTT.

The V and J genes are TRBV27 and TRBJ2-2; D ambiguous. The CDR3 covers 15 residues. V dropped 4 bases and J dropped 6 bases, with 15 bases sitting between them. Per germline, CDR1 MNHEY and CDR2 SMNVEV (reference sequence). CDR3 amino acids: CASSSFLGMSGELFF. The CDR3 DNA sequence: TGTGCCAGCAGTTCCTTTCTTGGGATGTCCGGGGAGCTGTTTTTT.

The genes are TRBV29-1 and TRBJ2-1; D not certain. Trimming took off 7 bases at V and 0 bases at J, with 19 bases between the two ends. This CDR3 region has 16 residues. The germline V gene encodes CDR1 SQVTM and CDR2 ANQGSEA. The DNA for the CDR3 is TGCAGCGGATGGACCCTCGACGGAAGCTCCTACAATGAGCAGTTCTTC. Amino acid sequence: CSGWTLDGSSYNEQFF.

The J gene is TRBJ2-3, the V gene TRBV7-3; D uncertain. Deletions cut 2 bases from V and 3 bases from J, with 12 bases between. Germline values: CDR1 SGHTA, CDR2 FQGTGA. CDR3 length equals 15 residues. CDR3 nucleotides: TGTGCCAGCAGCTTATTTGATGGTTTTACAGATACGCAGTATTTT. Translated: CASSLFDGFTDTQYF.

The rearrangement joins TRBV20-1 to TRBJ2-3, with D perhaps matching TRBD2 (6 bases). V shed 2 bases and J shed 8 bases, with 11 bases lying between them. The CDR3 totals 12 residues. Germline CDR1 is DFQATT and CDR2 is SNEGSKA (reference sequence). CDR3 DNA sequence: TGCAGTGCTAGACCTGCCGGGGGTACGCAGTATTTT. Protein product: CSARPAGGTQYF.

The chain links TRBV10-2 to TRBJ2-7, with 8 bases aligning to TRBD2. The CDR3 is 14 amino acids. The ends lost 7 bases at V and 5 bases at J; junction bases unmatched: 10. CDR1 is WSHSY and CDR2 is SAAADI in the germline V gene. This CDR3 is CASMVASGFDEQYF. CDR3 nucleotides: TGCGCCAGCATGGTGGCTAGCGGGTTCGACGAGCAGTACTTC.

CDR3 bases: TGCGCCAGCAGAGCTGGGACAGGGTTCTACAATGAGCAGTTCTTC. The encoded protein is CASRAGTGFYNEQFF. The V and J genes are TRBV10-2 and TRBJ2-1, with 9 bases that match TRBD1. Germline CDR1 is WSHSY and CDR2 is SAAADI. V gave up 6 bases and J gave up 3 bases; unmatched junction bases: 6. The length of the CDR3 is 15 residues.

The gene calls are TRBV7-2 and TRBJ1-1; no definite D call. Trimming took off 5 bases at V and 3 bases at J, with 16 bases between the two ends. CDR1 is SGHTA and CDR2 is FQGNSA in the germline V gene. The CDR3 loop spans 15 amino acids. CDR3 coding DNA: TGTGCCAGCAGCACCCGGACGGTGACGGACACTGAAGCTTTCTTT. Translated: CASSTRTVTDTEAFF.

The genes are TRBV7-2 and TRBJ2-3; D call uncertain. Per the germline V gene, CDR1 is SGHTA and CDR2 is FQGNSA. The CDR3 is made up of 15 amino acids. V was cut by 0 bases and J by 2 bases, with 9 bases left in between. The CDR3 sequence: CASSLAGLTTDTQYF. CDR3 bases: TGTGCCAGCAGCTTAGCGGGCCTCACCACAGATACGCAGTATTTT.

The rearrangement uses TRBV5-1 and TRBJ2-3; D possibly corresponds to TRBD2 (5 bases). The germline CDR1 and CDR2 sequences are SGHRS and YFSETQ. CDR3 length: 14 amino acids. V lost 0 bases, J lost 4 bases, and 9 bases lay in between. The CDR3: CASSLGGNADTQYF. The CDR3 coding sequence is TGCGCCAGCAGCTTGGGAGGGAATGCAGATACGCAGTATTTT. The whole variable domain, filled in from reference TRBV5-1 and TRBJ2-3, reads KAGVTQTPRYLIKTRGQQVTLSCSPISGHRSVSWYQQTPGQGLQFLFEYFSETQRNKGNFPGRFSGRQFSNSRSEMNVSTLELGDSALYLCASSLGGNADTQYFGPGTRLTVL.

This clonotype was recorded many times. The chain recombines TRBV6-5 with TRBJ2-3; maybe TRBD1 (6 bases). Per the germline V gene, CDR1 is MNHEY and CDR2 is SVGAGI. The CDR3 sequence is 15 residues long. V shed 0 bases and J shed 6 bases, with 13 bases lying between them. The CDR3 loop is CASSYSAQGADTQYF. CDR3 bases: TGTGCCAGCAGTTACTCGGCACAGGGCGCCGATACGCAGTATTTT.

The chain couples TRBV7-2 to TRBJ1-4; 9 nucleotides agree with TRBD1. This CDR3 region has 16 residues. V was clipped by 5 bases and J by 8 bases; unmatched bases: 12. Germline V gene data show CDR1 as SGHTA and CDR2 as FQGNSA. CDR3 protein: CASSPGTGYDWEKLFF. The CDR3, as DNA: TGTGCCAGCAGCCCCGGGACAGGGTATGACTGGGAAAAACTGTTTTTT.

The chain couples TRBV29-1 to TRBJ2-5; the D gene is possibly TRBD2 (5 bases). This CDR3 has 15 amino acids. Trimming took off 0 bases at V and 7 bases at J, with 18 bases between the two ends. Germline V gene lookup returns CDR1 SQVTM and CDR2 ANQGSEA. CDR3 amino acids: CSVEDGKTGIRTQYF. DNA of the CDR3: TGCAGCGTTGAAGACGGGAAGACTGGAATCCGGACCCAGTACTTC.

The sample holds many counts of this clonotype. The chain joins TRBV20-1 to TRBJ2-5; TRBD1 might be the D (6 bases). Germline V gene lookup returns CDR1 DFQATT and CDR2 SNEGSKA (reference sequence). The V gene lost 0 bases and the J gene lost 5 bases, with 13 bases spanning the gap. This CDR3 contains 14 residues. The CDR3 nucleotides read TGCAGTGCTAGAGAGGGGGCAGGGATGGAGACCCAGTACTTC. Its protein is CSAREGAGMETQYF.

This clonotype was counted a single time. CDR3 in DNA: TGCAGTGCTCCAGTCGAAGCGGGGGGGACAGATACGCAGTATTTT. Amino acids: CSAPVEAGGTDTQYF. The gene calls are TRBV20-1 and TRBJ2-3, with 10 bases identical to TRBD2. Germline loops: CDR1 DFQATT, CDR2 SNEGSKA (reference sequence). V dropped 5 bases and J dropped 3; count of bases not matched to a gene: 8. CDR3 length: 15 amino acids.

Of note for this clonotype: Just one base apart from a much larger clone, this may be a read error. This chain uses TRBV20-1 with TRBJ2-1; perhaps TRBD1 as D (6 bases). TRBJ2-7 matches the DNA end more closely, so the J call is doubtful. Germline CDR1 DFQATT, CDR2 SNEGSKA (reference sequence). The length of the CDR3 is 13 residues. The CDR3 region has the DNA TGCAGTGCTAGGCAGGGGTACTACAATGAGCAGTACTTC. This sequence encodes CSARQGYYNEQYF.

This clonotype showed up just a few times. CDR3 sequence: CASSLSTWDSVATGELFF. The DNA of the CDR3 is TGTGCCAGCAGTTTATCCACCTGGGACAGCGTGGCCACCGGGGAGCTGTTTTTT. V is TRBV12-3 or TRBV12-4 and J is TRBJ2-2; 7 bases match TRBD1. The V segment lost 2 bases and the J segment 4 bases; nucleotides outside the gene matches: 13. The CDR3 extends over 18 amino acids.

V usage is TRBV11-2 and J usage is TRBJ2-7, with 8 nucleotides matching TRBD1. The CDR3 covers 13 residues. Germline V gene lookup returns CDR1 SGHAT and CDR2 FQNNGV. V lost 7 bases and J lost 3; bases outside the gene matches: 5. The DNA for the CDR3 is TGTGCCAGCACCGCGGACAGGGACTACGAGCAGTACTTC. As protein: CASTADRDYEQYF.

A note on this clonotype: A much larger clone is a single base away; this may be a read error. The chain carries TRBV6-5 and TRBJ2-1; D is undetermined. The CDR3 is 13 residues long. Looked up from germline, CDR1 is MNHEY and CDR2 is SVGAGI. The CDR3 bases are TGTGCCGGCAGTGTTCCCGGTGGGAATGAGCAGTTCTTC. This translates into CAGSVPGGNEQFF.

The chain combines TRBV7-6 with TRBJ2-7; TRBD2 matches at 10 bases. CDR1 and CDR2 (germline): SGHVS, FNYEAQ. There are 17 residues in the CDR3. V shed 2 bases, J shed 7 bases, and the junction held 14 bases outside the gene matches. CDR3 region: CASSLRASGSAYNEQYF. As DNA, the CDR3 is TGTGCCAGCAGCTTACGGGCTAGCGGGAGTGCCTACAATGAGCAGTACTTC.

The chain carries TRBV12-3 or TRBV12-4 and TRBJ2-5; D remains ambiguous. The assigned J gene may be wrong: the sequence end matches TRBJ2-7 better. This CDR3 has 15 residues. The CDR3 DNA is TGTGCCAGCAGTTTAGCAAGTGGGCGCGAGTACGAGCAGTACTTC. Translated, it gives CASSLASGREYEQYF.

This clonotype came up many times. The chain recombines TRBV6-6 with TRBJ2-1, with D maybe TRBD2 (6 bases). The CDR3 contains 15 residues. V was cut by 6 bases and J by 2 bases, with 14 bases left in between. The germline gives CDR1 MNHNY, CDR2 SVGAGI (reference sequence). CDR3 sequence: CASRIAAFPYNEQFF. The CDR3 DNA follows: TGTGCCAGCAGAATAGCGGCCTTCCCCTACAATGAGCAGTTCTTC.

Only one count was recorded for this clonotype. This chain joins TRBV10-3 and TRBJ2-4, with a weak D call TRBD2 (6 bases). Germline V gene data show CDR1 as ENHRY and CDR2 as SYGVKD. V was pared by 4 bases and J by 7 bases, with 17 bases between. The length of the CDR3 is 15 residues. Written as DNA, the CDR3 is TGTGCCATCAGTGGGCAATCACCCGGGGGTAACATTCAGTACTTC. It translates to CAISGQSPGGNIQYF.

This clonotype was counted between two and nine times. The chain joins TRBV12-3 or TRBV12-4 to TRBJ1-5, with D unresolved. Trimming took off 1 base at V and 7 bases at J, with 11 bases between the two ends. This CDR3 contains 14 residues. The CDR3 nucleotides are TGTGCCAGCAGTTTAGGGGGTCAAATGCAGCCCCAGCATTTT. Translation gives CASSLGGQMQPQHF.

This chain joins TRBV29-1 and TRBJ1-1; the D gene is possibly TRBD1 (6 bases). V dropped 5 bases and J dropped 6 bases, with 16 bases sitting between them. Germline V CDR1 and CDR2: SQVTM, ANQGSEA. The CDR3 extends over 13 amino acids. This chain's CDR3 is CSVLAEGDPEAFF. The CDR3 coding sequence is TGCAGCGTTTTGGCAGAGGGGGATCCTGAAGCTTTCTTT.

This clonotype was observed at least ten times. V and J are TRBV4-2 and TRBJ2-3; D might be TRBD1 (6 bases). The CDR3 length is 13 residues. CDR1 LGHNA and CDR2 YNFKEQ come from the germline V gene. V was cut by 6 bases and J by 3 bases, with 10 bases left in between. The CDR3 nucleotides are TGTGCCAGCAGTCAGGGGAAGACAGATACGCAGTATTTT. As protein: CASSQGKTDTQYF.

This clonotype was counted ten times or more. The chain couples TRBV20-1 to TRBJ2-1; 14 nucleotides match TRBD2. V trimming: 5 bases; J trimming: 7 bases; junction bases outside the gene matches: 4. This CDR3 region has 14 residues. Per germline, CDR1 DFQATT and CDR2 SNEGSKA (reference sequence). CDR3 bases: TGCAGTGCTCGACTAGCGGGGGGGAAAAATGAGCAGTTCTTC. Translating gives CSARLAGGKNEQFF.

The V gene is TRBV4-2, the J gene TRBJ2-3; TRBD2 agrees at 13 bases. The CDR3 totals 17 residues. Looked up from germline, CDR1 is LGHNA and CDR2 is YNFKEQ. V dropped 0 bases and J dropped 2; count of bases not matched to a gene: 2. CDR3 in DNA: TGTGCCAGCAGCCAAGAGGGGACTAGCGGGGCCACAGATACGCAGTATTTT. As protein: CASSQEGTSGATDTQYF.

At least ten counts were recorded for this clonotype. The chain has TRBV24-1 and TRBJ2-3; D gene ambiguous. From germline, CDR1 is KGHDR and CDR2 SFDVKD. Trimming cost V 4 bases and J 3 bases, with 10 bases left between them. The CDR3 sequence is 14 residues long. The CDR3 loop is CATSEKGWTDTQYF. In DNA form, the CDR3 reads TGTGCCACCAGTGAAAAGGGTTGGACAGATACGCAGTATTTT.